This passage covers 29 T cell receptor beta chains from one sample sequenced in a study of cytomegalovirus exposure and HLA in healthy donors. The protocol was immunoSEQ multiplex PCR, while the TCRdb copy is restricted to in-frame clones and leaves out a portion. The table records over 200,000 clones, around nine tenths of them present only once. The sequenced material came from PBMCs. Source of these receptors: a woman between 18 and 29 years old in good health and CMV-seronegative.

The chain is built from TRBV27 and TRBJ2-6; 8 nucleotides match TRBD1. The germline V gene has CDR1 MNHEY and CDR2 SMNVEV (reference sequence). The CDR3 is 16 amino acids. J lost 0 bases, V lost 8 bases, and 6 bases had no gene match. The CDR3 spells CASADRARSGANVLTF. The CDR3 DNA sequence: TGTGCCAGCGCGGACAGGGCCCGCTCTGGGGCCAACGTCCTGACTTTC.

V usage is TRBV5-6 and J usage is TRBJ2-3, with TRBD2 identical over 9 bases. This CDR3 is built from 15 residues. Germline V CDR1 and CDR2: SGHDT, YYEEEE. V was pared by 3 bases and J by 6 bases, with 8 bases of the junction left unmatched. CDR3 sequence reads: CASSYSGSPDDTQYF. For the CDR3, the DNA is TGTGCCAGCAGCTATAGCGGGAGCCCCGACGATACGCAGTATTTT. Looking up the rest from reference TRBV5-6 and TRBJ2-3 gives the full variable domain: DAGVTQSPTHLIKTRGQQVTLRCSPKSGHDTVSWYQQALGQGPQFIFQYYEEEERQRGNFPDRFSGHQFPNYSSELNVNALLLGDSALYLCASSYSGSPDDTQYFGPGTRLTVL.

The J gene is TRBJ2-2, the V gene TRBV11-2, with 9 bases fitting TRBD1. Germline values: CDR1 SGHAT, CDR2 FQNNGV. Trimming took 8 bases from V and 0 from J; bases not matched to a gene: 4. The CDR3 totals 15 residues. CDR3 nucleotides: TGTGCCAGCGTCCGACAGGGGGCGAACACCGGGGAGCTGTTTTTT. This translates into CASVRQGANTGELFF.

The CDR3 protein is CASSYSLAGGPSEQFF. The CDR3 DNA sequence: TGTGCCAGCAGTTACTCCTTAGCGGGAGGGCCGAGTGAGCAGTTCTTC. V is TRBV6-5 and J is TRBJ2-1; 11 nucleotides match TRBD2. Germline lookup yields CDR1 MNHEY and CDR2 SVGAGI. The CDR3 totals 16 residues. J was trimmed by 9 bases and V by 0 bases; bases with no gene match: 7.

The rearrangement uses TRBV5-1 and TRBJ2-1; 10 positions match TRBD2. In germline, CDR1 is SGHRS, CDR2 YFSETQ. With 3 bases clipped from V and 6 bases from J, the junction kept 9 bases outside the gene matches. The length of the CDR3 is 16 residues. CDR3 loop: CASSSGASSGSNEQFF. CDR3 nucleotides: TGCGCCAGCAGCTCGGGGGCTTCTAGCGGGAGCAATGAGCAGTTCTTC.

The rearrangement links TRBV30 to TRBJ1-5, with 7 nucleotides matching TRBD1. CDR1 is GTSNPN, CDR2 SVGIG, per germline (reference sequence). The CDR3 extends over 16 amino acids. With V trimmed by 3 bases and J by 4 bases, 12 bases remained unmatched. The CDR3: CAWRENTGAANQPQHF. The CDR3 DNA reads as TGTGCCTGGAGGGAGAATACAGGGGCGGCAAATCAGCCCCAGCATTTT.

This chain connects TRBV15 to TRBJ2-3; TRBD2 matches at 8 bases. This CDR3 has 14 residues. Germline lookup yields CDR1 LNHNV and CDR2 YYDKDF (reference sequence). V dropped 1 base and J dropped 4; count of bases not matched to a gene: 1. Here the CDR3 reads CATSRGREADTQYF. As DNA, the CDR3 is TGTGCCACCAGCAGAGGGCGGGAGGCAGATACGCAGTATTTT.

The V and J genes are TRBV7-8 and TRBJ1-2, with D tentatively TRBD1 (6 bases). Looked up from germline, CDR1 is SGHVS and CDR2 is FQNEAQ. This CDR3 has 14 residues. Trimming left V 5 bases short and J 6 bases short, with 16 bases between. The CDR3 protein is CASSLKQGQHGYTF. In DNA, the CDR3 is TGTGCCAGCAGCCTAAAACAAGGACAGCATGGCTACACCTTC.

The V gene is TRBV27, the J gene TRBJ2-1; 8 bases agree with TRBD1. The V and J ends lost 6 bases and 0 bases, in that order; junction bases with no gene match: 4. The CDR3 extends over 15 amino acids. In germline, CDR1 is MNHEY, CDR2 SMNVEV (reference sequence). The CDR3 DNA is TGTGCCAGCAGCCGACAGGGGAGCTCCTACAATGAGCAGTTCTTC. Amino acids: CASSRQGSSYNEQFF.

The chain is built from TRBV27 and TRBJ2-7, with 10 bases fitting TRBD2. This CDR3 has 15 residues. V was pared by 1 base and J by 7 bases, with 7 bases of the junction left unmatched. Germline CDR1 reads MNHEY; CDR2 reads SMNVEV (reference sequence). In DNA form, the CDR3 reads TGTGCCAGCAGTTTATTTCCTAGCGGGAGAGGTGAGCAGTACTTC. Translation gives CASSLFPSGRGEQYF.

The rearrangement uses TRBV28 and TRBJ1-5, with D perhaps matching TRBD1 (6 bases). Trimming took off 6 bases at V and 0 bases at J, with 18 bases between the two ends. There are 17 residues in the CDR3. The germline V gene has CDR1 MDHEN and CDR2 SYDVKM. CDR3 DNA sequence: TGTGCCAGCAGCTCCAATGTCGGACAGTATAGCAATCAGCCCCAGCATTTT. It specifies CASSSNVGQYSNQPQHF.

As for this clone: Germline is not matched at one junction end, which may reflect a read error. The chain employs TRBV7-7 and TRBJ2-3; perhaps TRBD1 as D (5 bases). CDR1 and CDR2 (germline): SSHAT, FNYEAQ (reference sequence). This CDR3 has 15 amino acids. CDR3 nucleotides: TGTGCTAGCAGCATTAGCTCCGCTAGGGGAGATACGCAGTATTTT. It is translated as CASSISSARGDTQYF.

The chain links TRBV28 to TRBJ1-5; 7 nucleotides line up with TRBD1. This CDR3 is 15 amino acids long. Germline values: CDR1 MDHEN, CDR2 SYDVKM. V trimming: 6 bases; J trimming: 4 bases; junction bases outside the gene matches: 9. CDR3 residues: CASSRDRVVNQPQHF. CDR3 nucleotides: TGTGCCAGCAGCCGTGACAGGGTTGTGAATCAGCCCCAGCATTTT.

The V call is TRBV7-2, the J call TRBJ1-1, with D hard to call. Trimming shortened V by 2 bases and J by 0 bases, and 7 bases separated the two germline ends. CDR3 length: 14 amino acids. CDR1 is SGHTA and CDR2 is FQGNSA in the germline V gene. In nucleotides, the CDR3 is TGTGCCAGCAGCTTAAATCCCATGAACACTGAAGCTTTCTTT. As protein: CASSLNPMNTEAFF. Drawing the rest from reference TRBV7-2 and TRBJ1-1, the complete variable domain is GAGVSQSPSNKVTEKGKDVELRCDPISGHTALYWYRQSLGQGLEFLIYFQGNSAPDKSGLPSDRFSAERTGGSVSTLTIQRTQQEDSAVYLCASSLNPMNTEAFFGQGTRLTVV.

The rearrangement joins TRBV4-3 to TRBJ2-3; 8 bases line up with TRBD1. CDR3 length: 19 amino acids. CDR1 LGHNA and CDR2 YSLEER come from the germline V gene. The J segment lost 0 bases and the V segment lost 3 bases, leaving 14 bases of the junction unmatched. CDR3 DNA: TGCGCCAGCAGCCAGGGCCGACAGGGGATAGCGCCTAGCACAGATACGCAGTATTTT. It encodes CASSQGRQGIAPSTDTQYF.

This clone was seen a handful of times. V and J are TRBV7-6 and TRBJ2-5; 16 bases map to TRBD2. The germline V gene encodes CDR1 SGHVS and CDR2 FNYEAQ. The CDR3 runs to 14 residues. Trimming at V came to 8 bases and at J to 5 bases, leaving 2 bases not matched to a gene. Here the CDR3 DNA reads TGTGCCAGCGGGACTAGCGGGAGGGGGGAGACCCAGTACTTC. Translation gives CASGTSGRGETQYF. The complete variable domain, with remaining parts taken from reference TRBV7-6 and TRBJ2-5, reads GAGVSQSPRYKVTKRGQDVALRCDPISGHVSLYWYRQALGQGPEFLTYFNYEAQQDKSGLPNDRFSAERPEGSISTLTIQRTEQRDSAMYRCASGTSGRGETQYFGPGTRLLVL.

This chain uses TRBV6-5 with TRBJ2-7; no firm D call. Deletions cut 6 bases from V and 5 bases from J, with 8 bases between. Germline assignment: CDR1 MNHEY and CDR2 SVGAGI. The CDR3 extends over 11 amino acids. CDR3 nucleotides: TGTGCCAGCAGACGAAGCCACGAGCAGTACTTC. Its translation: CASRRSHEQYF.

The V call is TRBV29-1, the J call TRBJ2-1, with 13 positions matching TRBD2. With 8 bases clipped from V and 5 bases from J, the junction kept 9 bases outside the gene matches. Germline V gene sequence: CDR1 SQVTM, CDR2 ANQGSEA. CDR3 length: 15 residues. The CDR3 reads CSSLTGLAGNNEQFF. CDR3 DNA sequence: TGCAGCTCCCTTACGGGACTAGCGGGAAACAATGAGCAGTTCTTC.

The chain has TRBV7-9 and TRBJ2-7, with 7 bases identical to TRBD1. The V segment lost 6 bases and the J segment 5 bases; nucleotides outside the gene matches: 10. The length of the CDR3 is 14 residues. Germline V CDR1 and CDR2: SEHNR, FQNEAQ (reference sequence). In DNA form, the CDR3 reads TGTGCCAGCAGTCATAGGGGGCTATCTGACGAGCAGTACTTC. Translating gives CASSHRGLSDEQYF.

The CDR3, as DNA: TGTGCCAGCAGCTTGCGAACTAGCGGGAACAATGAGCAGTTCTTC. It specifies CASSLRTSGNNEQFF. This chain uses TRBV5-4 with TRBJ2-1; 10 positions match TRBD2. The J segment lost 5 bases and the V segment lost 1 base, leaving 3 bases of the junction unmatched. The V gene's germline CDR1 is SGHNT and CDR2 YYREEE (reference sequence). This CDR3 is built from 15 residues. The whole variable domain, remainder taken from reference TRBV5-4 and TRBJ2-1, is ETGVTQSPTHLIKTRGQQVTLRCSSQSGHNTVSWYQQALGQGPQFIFQYYREEENGRGNFPPRFSGLQFPNYSSELNVNALELDDSALYLCASSLRTSGNNEQFFGPGTRLTVL.

This clone was observed once. The CDR3 loop reads CASSLEEDRDVTEAFF. The CDR3 region has the DNA TGTGCCAGCAGCCTGGAGGAGGACAGGGATGTCACTGAAGCTTTCTTT. J is TRBJ1-1 and V is TRBV14, with 8 nucleotides matching TRBD1. This CDR3 contains 16 residues. CDR1 and CDR2 from the germline V gene are SGHDN and FVKESK. The J segment lost 4 bases and the V segment lost 4 bases, leaving 11 bases of the junction unmatched.

This chain joins TRBV5-1 and TRBJ2-3, with a weak D call TRBD2 (6 bases). Germline assignment: CDR1 SGHRS and CDR2 YFSETQ. V shed 3 bases and J shed 5 bases, with 16 bases lying between them. CDR3 length: 15 amino acids. This chain's CDR3 is CASSSSRDWRDTQYF. The CDR3 nucleotides are TGCGCCAGCAGCTCCTCCAGGGACTGGAGAGATACGCAGTATTTT.

The V gene is TRBV18, the J gene TRBJ1-1; unclear D gene. Trimming pared 4 bases from V and 8 bases from J, leaving 8 bases between. Germline lookup yields CDR1 KGHSH and CDR2 LQKENI. This CDR3 region has 11 residues. CDR3 region: CASSLGGEAFF. CDR3 DNA sequence: TGTGCCAGCTCACTGGGAGGAGAAGCTTTCTTT.

CDR3 sequence reads: CASSLSRDGTEAFF. CDR3 DNA sequence: TGTGCCAGCAGCTTAAGCCGGGATGGGACTGAAGCTTTCTTT. The rearrangement links TRBV7-3 to TRBJ1-1; no reliable D call. Trimming took off 1 base at V and 5 bases at J, with 11 bases between the two ends. This CDR3 contains 14 residues. Germline CDR1 is SGHTA and CDR2 is FQGTGA.

The count of this clone is one. The V gene is TRBV6-5, the J gene TRBJ1-2; no definite D call. Trimming left V 0 bases short and J 2 bases short, with 10 bases between. The germline V gene has CDR1 MNHEY and CDR2 SVGAGI. The length of the CDR3 is 15 residues. This CDR3 is CASSYSRDINYGYTF. The CDR3 DNA is TGTGCCAGCAGTTACTCCCGGGATATAAACTATGGCTACACCTTC.

The V gene is TRBV19, the J gene TRBJ2-7; no clear D gene. V lost 7 bases and J 2 bases, leaving 21 bases between the germline ends. This CDR3 contains 16 residues. Germline CDR1 reads LNHDA; CDR2 reads SQIVND (reference sequence). Here the CDR3 DNA reads TGTGCCAGTACTCCAAGGCCCACAGCCGAAGCCTACGAGCAGTACTTC. Its protein is CASTPRPTAEAYEQYF.

The J gene is TRBJ2-5, the V gene TRBV13; 9 bases are a match to TRBD2. V dropped 3 bases and J dropped 1; count of bases not matched to a gene: 3. The CDR3 is 15 residues long. CDR1 is PRHDT and CDR2 is FYEKMQ in the germline V gene (reference sequence). CDR3 region: CASSFRTSAQETQYF. CDR3 DNA sequence: TGTGCCAGCAGCTTTCGGACTAGCGCCCAAGAGACCCAGTACTTC.

This chain connects TRBV5-1 to TRBJ2-7; 7 nucleotides match TRBD1. The CDR3 extends over 14 amino acids. V lost 0 bases, J lost 4 bases, and 4 bases stayed unmatched. Germline V gives CDR1 SGHRS, CDR2 YFSETQ. The CDR3 sequence is CASSLAGQVYEQYF. The CDR3, as DNA: TGCGCCAGCAGCTTGGCTGGACAGGTATACGAGCAGTACTTC.

The rearrangement joins TRBV27 to TRBJ2-1; maybe TRBD2 (6 bases). Per germline, CDR1 MNHEY and CDR2 SMNVEV (reference sequence). V shed 2 bases and J shed 8 bases, with 16 bases lying between them. The CDR3 extends over 15 amino acids. The CDR3 DNA reads TGTGCCAGCAGTTTAGGATACGGGAGCAGTGATGAGCAGTTCTTC. Translation gives CASSLGYGSSDEQFF.